This T cell receptor beta chain stems from a study of blood T cell repertoires in COVID-19 (dated by TCRdb to the early 2020s). Turning to the overall study: Samples covering the acute and convalescent phases of COVID-19 were provided by collaborators in the United States, Italy and Spain. The material from the prospective study consisted of cDNA or gDNA derived from T cells, B-cell-depleted T cells, or PBMCs. The dataset comprised deeply sampled blood TCRbeta repertoires from subjects exposed to, actively infected with, or recovered from COVID-19. The repertoires were made available in a free public database intended to serve as a resource for research on the immune response to SARS-CoV-2. Samples were obtained from the ongoing ImmuneRACE study (first 160 participants) and from 1,000 to 1,500 subjects provided by 6 global collaborators. The sample metadata nearly always contained a de-identified subject ID, COVID-19 status, age in years and sex. HLA class I and class II types, where available, came from metadata supplied by the sample provider rather than from assay-based typing. Overall study results and their limits: The quantity of clinical and demographic metadata differed by source and by participant and was supplied without curation.

TCRbeta CDR3 regions were amplified from genomic DNA using the immunoSEQ Assay, a bias-controlled multiplex PCR. The paper's data handling went like this. Nucleated cell counts per sample were estimated from amplification of reference gene primers within the assay. To quantify the absolute abundance of each unique TCRbeta CDR3 rearrangement, sequence reads were collapsed and filtered. For each sample, productive Simpson clonality was calculated as the square root of Simpson's diversity index across productive rearrangements. As stored in TCRdb, this immuneACCESS dataset retains in-frame rearrangements with V and J assigned. A fraction of the clones does not appear; measured against another copy, unresolved V genes explain less than half of the discrepancy, and the remainder lacks a known reason. V, J and clone size are those of that table, while D and trimming were read from the DNA. Across this sample there are around 200,000 clones, with approximately 85% seen only once. 10% to 11% of the sample belongs to the ten largest clones.

Collaborating institutions collected whole blood in K2EDTA tubes following their own protocols. For TCRbeta analysis, collaborator samples were shipped as frozen whole blood, as isolated PBMCs, or as DNA extracted from either sample type. The germline V gene yields SGDLS for CDR1 and YYNGEE for CDR2. From the cysteine up to the phenylalanine, the CDR3 has a length of 16 residues. The kept DNA is CDR3 alone, 48 bases in frame from the first base. V was cut back by 4 bases and J by 4 bases, leaving a gap of 18 bases between them. On this clone itself: Its cognate antigen has yet to be identified. There are no base qualities to consult, and no much larger clone falls within one base.

The TCR sequence derives from a human donor with active or convalescent COVID-19. The donor label of this sample is uncertain. The specimen was peripheral blood. The receptor chain draws on TRBV9 and TRBJ2-1; confidence is insufficient to name the D gene. The CDR3: CASSIKPGLSYNEQFF. At the DNA level, the sequence is TGTGCCAGCAGCATTAAACCGGGTCTAAGTTACAATGAGCAGTTCTTC.